The 2 T cell receptor beta chains listed next were all sequenced from one sample in a study of shared clonotypes between healthy human individuals. It was CD45RO-negative cells, positively selected for CCR7, that made up naive CD8 cells, with terminally differentiated effector memory CD45RA+ cells excluded. Clones were read by immunoSEQ multiplex PCR, and TCRdb kept only the in-frame ones, dropping some. Of under 700,000 clones in the sample, 85% to 95% are singletons; the top ten hold 0.11%. Sequenced: naive CD8+ T cells sorted from blood. The source of these receptors is a woman aged 25-40 years in good health.

The gene calls are TRBV27 and TRBJ2-7; D tentatively reads TRBD1 or TRBD2 (5 bases each). In germline, CDR1 is MNHEY, CDR2 SMNVEV (reference sequence). The length of the CDR3 is 13 residues. Between the trimmed V and J ends, which lost 6 bases and 0 bases, there was a span of 9 bases. CDR3 region: CASSHGTSYEQYF. The CDR3 DNA reads TGTGCCAGCAGCCATGGGACCTCCTACGAGCAGTACTTC.

CDR3 region: CASSFFGSPTYEQYF. As DNA, the CDR3 is TGTGCCAGCAGCTTTTTCGGCTCTCCTACCTACGAGCAGTACTTC. V is TRBV7-9 and J is TRBJ2-7; D uncertain. Per germline, CDR1 SEHNR and CDR2 FQNEAQ (reference sequence). The CDR3 has 15 amino acids. V lost 3 bases to trimming and J lost 2 bases, with 14 bases between them.